A single sample gave rise to the 18 T cell receptor beta chains below, sequenced in a study of blood T cell repertoires in COVID-19. The protocol was immunoSEQ multiplex PCR, while the TCRdb copy is restricted to in-frame clones and leaves out a portion. The sample includes 250,000 to 300,000 clones, around 89% of them seen just once. The sample consisted of PBMCs or T cells enriched from blood (not recorded which). The receptors were sampled from a woman aged 55-75 years in a cohort exposed to, infected with or recovered from COVID-19 (not recorded which).

The chain links TRBV3-1 (or the pseudogene TRBV3-2) to TRBJ2-7, with D possibly being TRBD2 (6 bases). The CDR3 is made up of 13 amino acids. The V end was cut by 7 bases, the J end by 3 bases, with 13 bases between. The germline gives CDR1 LGHDT, CDR2 YNNKEL (reference sequence). The CDR3 loop reads CASNLAGNYEQYF. The CDR3, as DNA: TGTGCCAGCAACCTGGCGGGAAACTACGAGCAGTACTTC.

The chain carries TRBV7-2 and TRBJ2-5, with TRBD2 matching 11 bases. Germline-derived CDR1 and CDR2 are SGHTA and FQGNSA. The CDR3 is 15 amino acids. Trimming at V came to 2 bases and at J to 4 bases, leaving 3 bases not matched to a gene. DNA for the CDR3: TGTGCCAGCAGCTTAATAGCGGGAGGGGGAGAGACCCAGTACTTC. Its protein product is CASSLIAGGGETQYF.

This clone was recorded once. The chain is built from TRBV19 and TRBJ2-7; D may be TRBD1 (5 bases). The CDR3 consists of 14 residues. CDR1 LNHDA and CDR2 SQIVND come from the germline V gene (reference sequence). With 10 bases removed from V and 2 bases from J, the gap between germline ends came to 18 bases. The CDR3 protein is CATRQTASTYEQYF. CDR3 nucleotide sequence: TGTGCCACCAGACAGACAGCCTCGACCTACGAGCAGTACTTC.

The rearrangement uses TRBV7-3 and TRBJ1-2; tentatively, D is TRBD1 (5 bases). This CDR3 is built from 14 residues. In germline, CDR1 is SGHTA, CDR2 FQGTGA. Trimming removed 2 bases from V and 8 bases from J, with 15 bases in between. In nucleotides, the CDR3 is TGTGCCAGCAGCTTAGGGCAGGGAAGGGAAGGCTACACCTTC. Protein: CASSLGQGREGYTF. Based on the CDR3 plus reference TRBV7-3 and TRBJ1-2, the full variable domain is GAGVSQTPSNKVTEKGKYVELRCDPISGHTALYWYRQSLGQGPEFLIYFQGTGAADDSGLPNDRFFAVRPEGSVSTLKIQRTERGDSAVYLCASSLGQGREGYTFGSGTRLTVV.

This clone has just a few counts. This chain connects TRBV4-1 to TRBJ2-3, with TRBD2 identical over 8 bases. This CDR3 comprises 16 residues. Trimming at V came to 0 bases and at J to 9 bases, leaving 11 bases not matched to a gene. The germline V gene encodes CDR1 MGHRA and CDR2 YSYEKL. CDR3 sequence reads: CASSQDLTSVGGTQYF. CDR3 in DNA: TGCGCCAGCAGCCAAGATCTGACTAGCGTAGGGGGGACGCAGTATTTT.

The chain has TRBV2 and TRBJ2-7, with D tentatively TRBD1 (8 bases). V shed 6 bases and J shed 10 bases, with 19 bases lying between them. The CDR3 runs 13 residues. Germline CDR1 reads SNHLY; CDR2 reads FYNNEI. CDR3 protein: CASRAGDRHSQYF. In DNA, the CDR3 is TGTGCCAGCAGGGCGGGGGACAGGCATTCCCAGTACTTC.

The count of this clone is one. This chain links TRBV27 with TRBJ1-4; 10 nucleotides agree with TRBD1. Germline-derived CDR1 and CDR2 are MNHEY and SMNVEV (reference sequence). V was pared by 5 bases and J by 8 bases, with 5 bases of the junction left unmatched. The CDR3 has 14 residues. The CDR3 DNA is TGTGCCAGCAGTCCTCGGACAGGGGGGGAAAAACTGTTTTTT. This codes for CASSPRTGGEKLFF.

V and J are TRBV3-1 (or the pseudogene TRBV3-2) and TRBJ2-1, with 8 bases identical to TRBD2. This CDR3 has 16 amino acids. V lost 3 bases, J lost 4 bases, and 8 bases stayed unmatched. Per the germline V gene, CDR1 is LGHDT and CDR2 is YNNKEL (reference sequence). The DNA of the CDR3 is TGTGCCAGCAGCCATTCGAAGCGGGAGAGATACAATGAGCAGTTCTTC. Translated: CASSHSKRERYNEQFF.

This chain uses TRBV5-1 with TRBJ1-2; 7 nucleotides agree with TRBD1. The ends lost 0 bases at V and 4 bases at J; junction bases unmatched: 9. Germline CDR1 is SGHRS and CDR2 is YFSETQ. The CDR3 has 16 amino acids. DNA for the CDR3: TGCGCCAGCAGCTTGGGCACAGGGGACAGAAGCTATGGCTACACCTTC. It is translated as CASSLGTGDRSYGYTF. Supplemented by reference TRBV5-1 and TRBJ1-2, the full variable domain reads KAGVTQTPRYLIKTRGQQVTLSCSPISGHRSVSWYQQTPGQGLQFLFEYFSETQRNKGNFPGRFSGRQFSNSRSEMNVSTLELGDSALYLCASSLGTGDRSYGYTFGSGTRLTVV.

The J gene is TRBJ2-7, the V gene TRBV4-2; TRBD1 matches at 12 bases. V gave up 1 base and J gave up 7 bases; unmatched junction bases: 5. The CDR3 has 15 residues. CDR1 is LGHNA and CDR2 is YNFKEQ in the germline V gene. CDR3 residues: CASSQAGTGGQEQYF. The CDR3 bases are TGTGCCAGCAGCCAAGCCGGGACAGGGGGCCAAGAGCAGTACTTC.

The genes are TRBV2 and TRBJ1-5; maybe TRBD1 (6 bases). The CDR3 has 14 residues. The ends were cut back, 7 bases at V and 7 bases at J, with 17 bases in the middle. The V gene's germline CDR1 is SNHLY and CDR2 FYNNEI. This CDR3 reads CASNQGQSTQPQHF. In nucleotides, the CDR3 is TGTGCCAGCAATCAGGGACAATCCACCCAGCCCCAGCATTTT.

This clone showed up just once. The chain joins TRBV7-3 to TRBJ2-1, with 9 bases fitting TRBD1. The junction had 11 bases not matched to a gene; V was cut back by 5 bases and J by 6 bases. CDR1 SGHTA and CDR2 FQGTGA come from the germline V gene. The CDR3 consists of 16 residues. CDR3 amino acids: CASSASRTGVVNEQFF. The CDR3 coding sequence is TGTGCCAGCAGCGCGAGCCGGACAGGGGTGGTCAATGAGCAGTTCTTC.

The chain combines TRBV3-1 (or the pseudogene TRBV3-2) with TRBJ1-4; 7 nucleotides match TRBD1. The junction had 2 bases not matched to a gene; V was cut back by 4 bases and J by 3 bases. The CDR3 runs 14 residues. The germline gives CDR1 LGHDT, CDR2 YNNKEL (reference sequence). In DNA form, the CDR3 reads TGTGCCAGCAGCCCCGGGACAGCTAATGAAAAACTGTTTTTT. Amino acids: CASSPGTANEKLFF.

The chain uses TRBV3-1 (or the pseudogene TRBV3-2) and TRBJ2-1, with 12 bases that match TRBD2. With 3 bases clipped from V and 4 bases from J, the junction kept 4 bases outside the gene matches. This CDR3 has 16 residues. The germline V gene has CDR1 LGHDT and CDR2 YNNKEL (reference sequence). As DNA, the CDR3 is TGTGCCAGCAGCCAGGTGGGACTAGCGGGTTACAATGAGCAGTTCTTC. This sequence encodes CASSQVGLAGYNEQFF.

V gene TRBV5-1 combines with J gene TRBJ1-4; 7 positions agree with TRBD1. This CDR3 spans 15 amino acids. V shed 4 bases and J 5 bases; nucleotides not matched to a gene: 8. The V gene's germline CDR1 is SGHRS and CDR2 YFSETQ. The CDR3 nucleotides are TGCGCCAGCAGCCCGGGGACAGCCCAAAATGAAAAACTGTTTTTT. This gives the protein CASSPGTAQNEKLFF. Together with reference TRBV5-1 and TRBJ1-4, the CDR3 gives the full variable domain: KAGVTQTPRYLIKTRGQQVTLSCSPISGHRSVSWYQQTPGQGLQFLFEYFSETQRNKGNFPGRFSGRQFSNSRSEMNVSTLELGDSALYLCASSPGTAQNEKLFFGSGTQLSVL.

The chain couples TRBV7-2 to TRBJ2-1, with a weak D call TRBD2 (5 bases). The CDR3 covers 16 residues. The germline V gene encodes CDR1 SGHTA and CDR2 FQGNSA. The germline V and J ends were trimmed by 3 bases and 2 bases, with 14 bases remaining between them. CDR3 sequence: CASSFTGLAPYNEQFF. The CDR3, as DNA: TGTGCCAGCAGCTTCACGGGGTTGGCCCCCTACAATGAGCAGTTCTTC.

This clone was counted a single time. V gene TRBV5-1 combines with J gene TRBJ1-3, with 7 bases that match TRBD1. Germline lookup yields CDR1 SGHRS and CDR2 YFSETQ. This CDR3 is 15 amino acids long. The V and J ends lost 0 bases and 4 bases, in that order; junction bases with no gene match: 4. Here the CDR3 DNA reads TGCGCCAGCAGCTTGGAGGGGGCTGGAGGAAACACCATATATTTT. Its translation: CASSLEGAGGNTIYF.

V gene TRBV27 combines with J gene TRBJ1-1; 9 bases line up with TRBD1. In germline, CDR1 is MNHEY, CDR2 SMNVEV (reference sequence). Trimming removed 6 bases from V and 4 bases from J; junction bases left unmatched: 6. This CDR3 spans 14 amino acids. The CDR3 reads CASRVQGAPTEAFF. CDR3 nucleotide sequence: TGTGCCAGCAGGGTACAGGGGGCTCCCACTGAAGCTTTCTTT.